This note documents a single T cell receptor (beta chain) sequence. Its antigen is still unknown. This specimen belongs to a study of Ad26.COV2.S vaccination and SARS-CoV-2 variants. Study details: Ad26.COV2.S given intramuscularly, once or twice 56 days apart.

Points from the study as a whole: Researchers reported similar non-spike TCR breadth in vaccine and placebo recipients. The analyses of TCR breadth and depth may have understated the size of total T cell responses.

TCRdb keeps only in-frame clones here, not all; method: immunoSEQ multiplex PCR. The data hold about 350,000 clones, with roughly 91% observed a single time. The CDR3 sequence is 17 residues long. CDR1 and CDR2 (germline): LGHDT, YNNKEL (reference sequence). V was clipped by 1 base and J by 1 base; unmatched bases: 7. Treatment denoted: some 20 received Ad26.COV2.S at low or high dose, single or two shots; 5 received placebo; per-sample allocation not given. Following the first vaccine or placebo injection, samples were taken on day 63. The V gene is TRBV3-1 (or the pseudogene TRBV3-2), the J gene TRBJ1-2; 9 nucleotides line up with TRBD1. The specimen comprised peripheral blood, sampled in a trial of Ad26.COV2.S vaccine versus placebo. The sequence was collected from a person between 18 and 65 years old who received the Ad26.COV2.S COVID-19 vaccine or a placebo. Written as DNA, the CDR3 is TGTGCCAGCAGCCAAGCCTACGGGACAGGGAATAACTATGGCTACACCTTC. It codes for CASSQAYGTGNNYGYTF.